A single sample is the source of the 32 T cell receptor beta chains below, sequenced in a study of cytomegalovirus exposure and HLA in healthy donors. PCR employed 60 Vbeta and 13 Jbeta primers. Clones were sequenced by immunoSEQ multiplex PCR, and TCRdb holds only the in-frame ones, with some missing. The table shows under 80,000 clones, with over 60% occurring only once. Material: PBMCs. Receptor source: a woman under 40 in good health and CMV-seronegative.

This chain links TRBV10-1 with TRBJ1-4, with 7 bases identical to TRBD1. Germline V lookup: CDR1 WNHNN, CDR2 SYGVQD (reference sequence). The length of the CDR3 is 14 residues. The V segment lost 6 bases and the J segment 8 bases; nucleotides outside the gene matches: 9. The CDR3, as DNA: TGCGCCAGCAGGACGCTCGACAGGGCCGAAAAACTGTTTTTT. Protein sequence: CASRTLDRAEKLFF.

As regards this clone: A read error may produce the germline difference seen at one junction end. Other DNA variants within this sample encode the same CDR3. This chain's CDR3 is CASTRQANTEAFF. CDR3 DNA sequence: TGTGCCAGCACTAGACAGGCGAACACTGAAGCCTTCTTT. The chain uses TRBV6-5 and TRBJ1-1; D might be TRBD1 (6 bases). The CDR3 is 13 amino acids. Germline V gives CDR1 MNHEY, CDR2 SVGAGI.

V usage is TRBV14 and J usage is TRBJ2-7; tentative D call: TRBD2 (7 bases). The CDR3 is 15 residues long. The germline gives CDR1 SGHDN, CDR2 FVKESK. V was shortened by 1 base and J by 3 bases, with 13 bases between the two germline ends. Written as DNA, the CDR3 is TGTGCCAGCAGCCAAGGGGGGGGCGGCTACTACGAGCAGTACTTC. Its translation is CASSQGGGGYYEQYF.

CDR3 sequence: CAISAQVTDTQYF. The DNA of the CDR3 is TGTGCCATCAGTGCACAGGTGACAGATACGCAGTATTTT. This chain links TRBV10-3 with TRBJ2-3; perhaps TRBD1 as D (5 bases). V was trimmed by 4 bases and J by 3 bases, leaving 8 bases between them. The V gene's germline CDR1 is ENHRY and CDR2 SYGVKD. The CDR3 runs 13 residues.

The chain uses TRBV11-1 and TRBJ2-1; D not resolved. Looked up from germline, CDR1 is SGHAT and CDR2 is FQDESV (reference sequence). Trimming cost V 5 bases and J 4 bases, with 6 bases left between them. This CDR3 contains 12 residues. CDR3 amino acids: CASSPLYNEQFF. The CDR3 region has the DNA TGTGCCAGCAGCCCTCTATACAATGAGCAGTTCTTC. Variable domain in full (rest from reference TRBV11-1 and TRBJ2-1): EAEVAQSPRYKITEKSQAVAFWCDPISGHATLYWYRQILGQGPELLVQFQDESVVDDSQLPKDRFSAERLKGVDSTLKIQPAELGDSAMYLCASSPLYNEQFFGPGTRLTVL.

This clone was recorded a few times. The chain joins TRBV27 to TRBJ1-1, with TRBD1 matching 8 bases. Trimming at V came to 0 bases and at J to 7 bases, leaving 4 bases not matched to a gene. This CDR3 contains 14 residues. Germline V gene sequence: CDR1 MNHEY, CDR2 SMNVEV (reference sequence). This CDR3 reads CASSLSNRGNEAFF. The CDR3 DNA reads TGTGCCAGCAGTTTATCTAACAGGGGGAATGAAGCTTTCTTT.

This chain uses TRBV10-3 with TRBJ1-2; D might be TRBD1 (5 bases). Between the trimmed V and J ends, which lost 3 bases and 4 bases, there was a span of 15 bases. This CDR3 spans 15 amino acids. In germline, CDR1 is ENHRY, CDR2 SYGVKD. CDR3 nucleotide sequence: TGTGCCATCAGTGATTTCCAGGACACGGCCTATGGCTACACCTTC. Its translation: CAISDFQDTAYGYTF.

Points on this clone: Other nucleotide sequences from this sample produce the same CDR3. The V call is TRBV9, the J call TRBJ2-1; 8 bases match TRBD2. V lost 0 bases to trimming and J lost 0 bases; unmatched junction nucleotides: 2. Germline V gene lookup returns CDR1 SGDLS and CDR2 YYNGEE. The CDR3 loop spans 16 amino acids. CDR3 amino acids: CASSVVGTSSYNEQFF. The CDR3 coding sequence is TGTGCCAGCAGCGTAGTTGGGACTAGCTCCTACAATGAGCAGTTCTTC. Together with reference TRBV9 and TRBJ2-1, the CDR3 gives the full variable domain: DSGVTQTPKHLITATGQRVTLRCSPRSGDLSVYWYQQSLDQGLQFLIQYYNGEERAKGNILERFSAQQFPDLHSELNLSSLELGDSALYFCASSVVGTSSYNEQFFGPGTRLTVL.

About this clone: A much larger clone lies a single base off, so this may be a read error. The rearrangement links TRBV9 to TRBJ2-3; 9 nucleotides agree with TRBD2. Trimming cost V 3 bases and J 1 base; bases outside gene matches: 0. The CDR3 sequence is 14 residues long. The germline V gene has CDR1 SGDLS and CDR2 YYNGEE. CDR3 coding DNA: TGTGCCAGCAGCGGGACTAGCGGCACAGATACGCAGTATTTT. This sequence encodes CASSGTSGTDTQYF. The full variable domain, with the rest looked up from reference TRBV9 and TRBJ2-3, is DSGVTQTPKHLITATGQRVTLRCSPRSGDLSVYWYQQSLDQGLQFLIQYYNGEERAKGNILERFSAQQFPDLHSELNLSSLELGDSALYFCASSGTSGTDTQYFGPGTRLTVL.

V is TRBV5-8 and J is TRBJ2-3, with a tentative D call TRBD2 (5 bases). CDR1 is SGHTS and CDR2 is YDEGEE in the germline V gene. The CDR3 is 13 amino acids. Trimming stripped 0 bases from V and 3 bases from J, with 5 bases between. CDR3 region: CASSLAGTDTQYF. The CDR3 DNA reads as TGTGCCAGCAGCTTGGCGGGGACAGATACGCAGTATTTT.

The sample holds a few counts of this clone. V gene TRBV12-5 combines with J gene TRBJ1-3; perhaps TRBD1 as D (6 bases). Germline V gene data show CDR1 as LGHNT and CDR2 as FRNRAP. V was clipped by 6 bases and J by 2 bases, with 11 bases between them. The CDR3 consists of 14 residues. In DNA, the CDR3 is TGTGCTAGTGGCACGGACAGTCCTGGAAACACCATATATTTT. Translated: CASGTDSPGNTIYF.

V and J are TRBV10-2 and TRBJ2-3, with TRBD2 as a possible D gene (6 bases). Germline V CDR1 and CDR2: WSHSY, SAAADI. The V end lost 8 bases, the J end lost 5 bases, and 14 bases lay between the germline ends. The CDR3 covers 13 residues. CDR3 bases: TGCGCCAGCCGGTCGGGAGCCGTAGATACGCAGTATTTT. Translating it yields CASRSGAVDTQYF.

This chain uses TRBV2 with TRBJ2-5, with TRBD2 identical over 7 bases. V was pared by 3 bases and J by 1 base, with 5 bases of the junction left unmatched. The CDR3 is 15 amino acids. The germline V gene has CDR1 SNHLY and CDR2 FYNNEI. The CDR3 here is CASSESSGLQETQYF. CDR3 bases: TGTGCCAGCAGTGAGTCTAGCGGCCTCCAAGAGACCCAGTACTTC. Drawing the rest from reference TRBV2 and TRBJ2-5, the complete variable domain is EPEVTQTPSHQVTQMGQEVILRCVPISNHLYFYWYRQILGQKVEFLVSFYNNEISEKSEIFDDQFSVERPDGSNFTLKIRSTKLEDSAMYFCASSESSGLQETQYFGPGTRLLVL.

V usage is TRBV7-9 and J usage is TRBJ1-4; D is possibly TRBD1 (6 bases). The germline V and J ends were trimmed by 4 bases and 0 bases, with 6 bases remaining between them. In germline, CDR1 is SEHNR, CDR2 FQNEAQ (reference sequence). The length of the CDR3 is 14 residues. Here the CDR3 reads CASSWTATNEKLFF. The CDR3 DNA is TGTGCCAGCAGCTGGACAGCAACTAATGAAAAACTGTTTTTT.

This rearrangement joins TRBV19 to TRBJ2-2; unclear D gene. Germline V gene data show CDR1 as LNHDA and CDR2 as SQIVND (reference sequence). The CDR3 spans 12 residues. V was cut by 5 bases and J by 2 bases, with 3 bases left in between. DNA of the CDR3: TGTGCCAGTAGTCTTAACACCGGGGAGCTGTTTTTT. Amino acids: CASSLNTGELFF.

V gene TRBV4-3 combines with J gene TRBJ2-2; 7 bases are a match to TRBD2. Germline V lookup: CDR1 LGHNA, CDR2 YSLEER. CDR3 size: 16 residues. Losses at the gene ends were 4 bases for V and 6 bases for J; bases not matched to a gene: 11. The CDR3 loop reads CASSRAWRELSGELFF. The CDR3 nucleotides read TGCGCCAGCAGCCGGGCGTGGCGGGAGTTGTCCGGGGAGCTGTTTTTT.

This clone appeared a single time. The chain carries TRBV7-2 and TRBJ2-7, with a weak D call TRBD2 (6 bases). With 1 base removed from V and 2 bases from J, the gap between germline ends came to 12 bases. Germline-derived CDR1 and CDR2 are SGHTA and FQGNSA. CDR3 length: 15 amino acids. The CDR3 is CASSLDGGKAYEQYF. The CDR3 DNA follows: TGTGCCAGCAGCTTAGATGGCGGGAAGGCCTACGAGCAGTACTTC.

In this sample, this clone turned up once. The CDR3 loop reads CASSLRTTGLYGYTF. The DNA for the CDR3 is TGTGCCAGCAGTTTACGTACGACAGGGCTCTATGGCTACACCTTC. The chain uses TRBV28 and TRBJ1-2, with 7 nucleotides matching TRBD1. Unmatched junction bases numbered 7, after V lost 2 bases and J lost 4 bases. From germline, CDR1 is MDHEN and CDR2 SYDVKM. This CDR3 contains 15 residues.

In this sample, this clone turned up a few times. V is TRBV2 and J is TRBJ1-2; TRBD1 aligns across 9 bases. The length of the CDR3 is 13 residues. Germline V gene sequence: CDR1 SNHLY, CDR2 FYNNEI. With 8 bases clipped from V and 7 bases from J, the junction kept 8 bases outside the gene matches. The CDR3 here is CASVAQTGGGYTF. DNA of the CDR3: TGTGCCAGCGTTGCCCAGACAGGGGGTGGCTACACCTTC.

The rearrangement uses TRBV27 and TRBJ2-5; D is uncertain. Germline CDR1 is MNHEY and CDR2 is SMNVEV (reference sequence). The V gene lost 3 bases and the J gene lost 2 bases, with 7 bases spanning the gap. The CDR3 totals 13 residues. In DNA, the CDR3 is TGTGCCAGCAGTTTTGGGCTACAAGAGACCCAGTACTTC. This encodes CASSFGLQETQYF.

This clone was seen just once. The gene calls are TRBV4-1 and TRBJ1-1, with D unresolved. CDR3 length: 11 amino acids. Looked up from germline, CDR1 is MGHRA and CDR2 is YSYEKL. Trimming took off 1 base at V and 7 bases at J, with 4 bases between the two ends. The CDR3: CASSQGLEAFF. The CDR3 region has the DNA TGCGCCAGCAGCCAAGGACTTGAAGCTTTCTTT.

V gene TRBV11-2 combines with J gene TRBJ2-4; D call uncertain. With 1 base removed from V and 1 base from J, the gap between germline ends came to 11 bases. This CDR3 contains 16 residues. Germline V lookup: CDR1 SGHAT, CDR2 FQNNGV. The DNA for the CDR3 is TGTGCCAGCAGCTTAGTTTTCCTCGGGGCCAAAAACATTCAGTACTTC. This gives the protein CASSLVFLGAKNIQYF.

In nucleotides, the CDR3 is TGTGCTAGTGGTTTGTGGGGGGGAGAGACCCAGTACTTC. Its protein is CASGLWGGETQYF. V usage is TRBV12-5 and J usage is TRBJ2-5, with 7 bases that match TRBD2. CDR3 length: 13 residues. The V gene end was trimmed by 2 bases and the J gene end by 4 bases; junction bases not matched to a gene: 1. The V gene's germline CDR1 is LGHNT and CDR2 FRNRAP.

The chain has TRBV5-1 and TRBJ2-1; 8 bases align to TRBD2. V gave up 2 bases and J gave up 5 bases; unmatched junction bases: 3. Germline loops: CDR1 SGHRS, CDR2 YFSETQ. This CDR3 is 14 amino acids long. The CDR3 region is CASSFGTSNNEQFF. CDR3 in DNA: TGCGCCAGCAGCTTCGGGACTAGTAACAATGAGCAGTTCTTC.

This chain joins TRBV6-5 and TRBJ1-3; 8 bases are a match to TRBD1. V gave up 2 bases and J gave up 4 bases; unmatched junction bases: 1. The germline CDR1 and CDR2 sequences are MNHEY and SVGAGI. The CDR3 has 14 residues. The CDR3 sequence: CASSYQGAGNTIYF. The CDR3, as DNA: TGTGCCAGCAGTTACCAGGGGGCCGGAAACACCATATATTTT.

The chain joins TRBV19 to TRBJ2-5, with 11 positions matching TRBD2. This CDR3 has 18 amino acids. Germline V lookup: CDR1 LNHDA, CDR2 SQIVND (reference sequence). The V segment lost 4 bases and the J segment 3 bases; nucleotides outside the gene matches: 13. The CDR3 DNA follows: TGTGCCAGTAGTACCTCCCCGTTAAGACTAGCGGGAAAAGAGACCCAGTACTTC. This codes for CASSTSPLRLAGKETQYF. Full variable domain (rest looked up from reference TRBV19 and TRBJ2-5): DGGITQSPKYLFRKEGQNVTLSCEQNLNHDAMYWYRQDPGQGLRLIYYSQIVNDFQKGDIAEGYSVSREKKESFPLTVTSAQKNPTAFYLCASSTSPLRLAGKETQYFGPGTRLLVL.

The chain joins TRBV7-9 to TRBJ1-1, with D maybe TRBD1 (6 bases). This CDR3 is 13 amino acids long. Germline V lookup: CDR1 SEHNR, CDR2 FQNEAQ (reference sequence). Trimming removed 5 bases at V and 7 bases at J, with 14 bases between. Here the CDR3 reads CASSPRDTIEAFF. CDR3 nucleotide sequence: TGTGCCAGCAGCCCTCGGGACACTATTGAAGCTTTCTTT.

This sequence joins TRBV10-3 and TRBJ2-7; tentative D call: TRBD2 (7 bases). This CDR3 has 15 amino acids. V was cut by 5 bases and J by 2 bases, with 16 bases left in between. Germline lookup yields CDR1 ENHRY and CDR2 SYGVKD. CDR3 nucleotides: TGTGCCATCAGTCAAGGGGGGGGGAGTCCCTACGAGCAGTACGTC. Protein sequence: CAISQGGGSPYEQYV.

The chain is built from TRBV19 and TRBJ1-5, with a possible D match to TRBD1 (5 bases). Trimming removed 4 bases at V and 9 bases at J, with 13 bases between. This CDR3 is built from 13 residues. Germline-derived CDR1 and CDR2 are LNHDA and SQIVND (reference sequence). Written as DNA, the CDR3 is TGTGCCAGTAGTAAGGGCAGGGCGAGGCCCCAGCATTTT. Its translation is CASSKGRARPQHF.

The chain employs TRBV27 and TRBJ2-1, with TRBD2 matching over 12 bases. Per germline, CDR1 MNHEY and CDR2 SMNVEV (reference sequence). Trimming cost V 5 bases and J 9 bases; bases outside gene matches: 11. The CDR3 extends over 16 amino acids. Written as DNA, the CDR3 is TGTGCCAGCAGTCCCGCACTAGGACTAGCGGGATGTGAGCAGTTCTTC. As protein: CASSPALGLAGCEQFF.

The V and J genes are TRBV7-9 and TRBJ1-5; D unresolved. Germline V gene sequence: CDR1 SEHNR, CDR2 FQNEAQ (reference sequence). The CDR3 is 17 residues long. V lost 1 base and J 3 bases, leaving 16 bases between the germline ends. CDR3 sequence reads: CASSLGGSPGPNQPQHF. CDR3 in DNA: TGTGCCAGCAGCTTAGGAGGGTCCCCGGGCCCCAATCAGCCCCAGCATTTT.

This chain uses TRBV28 with TRBJ2-1; D may be TRBD2 (6 bases). Per the germline V gene, CDR1 is MDHEN and CDR2 is SYDVKM. V dropped 8 bases and J dropped 7 bases, with 18 bases sitting between them. The CDR3 covers 14 residues. CDR3 residues: CASVGGAGWNEQFF. CDR3 bases: TGTGCCAGCGTCGGGGGAGCCGGGTGGAATGAGCAGTTCTTC.